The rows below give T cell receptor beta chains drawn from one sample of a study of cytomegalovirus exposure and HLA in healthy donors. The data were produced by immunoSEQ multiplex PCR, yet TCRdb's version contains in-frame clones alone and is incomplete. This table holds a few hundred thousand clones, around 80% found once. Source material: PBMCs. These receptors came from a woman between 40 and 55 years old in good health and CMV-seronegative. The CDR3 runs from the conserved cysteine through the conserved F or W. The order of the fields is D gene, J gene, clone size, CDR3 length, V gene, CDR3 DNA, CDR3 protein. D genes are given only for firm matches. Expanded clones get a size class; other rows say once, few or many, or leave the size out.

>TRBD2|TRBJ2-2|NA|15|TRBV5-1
TGCGCCAGCAGCTTGGCGCGGGGGGCCACCGGGGAGCTGTTTTTT
CASSLARGATGELFF
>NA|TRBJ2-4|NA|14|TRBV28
TGTGCCAGCAGTTCCCTACTAGCCAAAAACATTCAGTACTTC
CASSSLLAKNIQYF
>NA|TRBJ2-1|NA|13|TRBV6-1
TGTGCAAGCGGGCAGGGGGGCCACAATGAGCAGTTCTTC
CASGQGGHNEQFF
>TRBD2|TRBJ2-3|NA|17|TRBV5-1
TGCGCCAGCAAGGAACTAGCGGGGGCCGAACACACAGATACGCAGTATTTT
CASKELAGAEHTDTQYF
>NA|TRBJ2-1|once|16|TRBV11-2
TGTGCCAGCAGCCTAAGAGGCCTGAGCTCCTACAATGAGCAGTTCTTC
CASSLRGLSSYNEQFF
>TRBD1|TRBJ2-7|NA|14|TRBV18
TGTGCCAGCTCAGCACAGGGGGCATTCGACGAGCAGTACTTC
CASSAQGAFDEQYF
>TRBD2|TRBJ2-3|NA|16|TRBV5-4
TGTGCCAGCAGCCCGGGGGGGGGCCTTAGCACAGATACGCAGTATTTT
CASSPGGGLSTDTQYF
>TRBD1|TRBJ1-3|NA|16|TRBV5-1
TGCGCCAGCAGCCGAGGTCCGACAGGGAGTGGAAACACCATATATTTT
CASSRGPTGSGNTIYF
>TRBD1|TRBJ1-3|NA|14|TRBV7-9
TGTGCCAGCAGCTCGACAGGGAGAGGAAACACCATATATTTT
CASSSTGRGNTIYF
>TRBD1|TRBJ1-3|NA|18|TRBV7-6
TGTGCCAGCAGCTTAGCAAGCCTAACCGGGACAGTTGGAAACACCATATATTTT
CASSLASLTGTVGNTIYF
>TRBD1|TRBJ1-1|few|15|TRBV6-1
TGTGCCAGCAGTGATCTTGGACAGGGAGTTACTGAAGCTTTCTTT
CASSDLGQGVTEAFF
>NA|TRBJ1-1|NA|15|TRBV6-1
TGTGCCAGCAGTAAAAACCCCTTGGGAGGCTCTGAAGCTTTCTTT
CASSKNPLGGSEAFF
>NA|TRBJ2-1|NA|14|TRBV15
TGTGCCACCAGCAGAGCCCAGGGTATCAATGAGCAGTTCTTC
CATSRAQGINEQFF
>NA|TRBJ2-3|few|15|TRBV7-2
TGTGCCAGCAGCTTAGCGGCAGGGGGCACAGATACGCAGTATTTT
CASSLAAGGTDTQYF
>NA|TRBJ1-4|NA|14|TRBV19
TGTGCCAGTAGGCGACCTCGAGGTGGTGAAAAACTGTTTTTT
CASRRPRGGEKLFF
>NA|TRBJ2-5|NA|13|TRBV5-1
TGCGCCAGCAGCTTGGAGCCCTCGGGGACCCAGTACTTC
CASSLEPSGTQYF
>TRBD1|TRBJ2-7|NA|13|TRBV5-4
TGTGCCAGCAGCGCGGACAGGGCCGACGAGCAGTACTTC
CASSADRADEQYF
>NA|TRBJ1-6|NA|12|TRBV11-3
TGTGCCAGCAACCAGGGGAATTCACCCCTCCACTTT
CASNQGNSPLHF
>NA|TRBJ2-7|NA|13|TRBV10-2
TGCGCCAGCAGACCATTAGCGGACTACGAGCAGTACTTC
CASRPLADYEQYF
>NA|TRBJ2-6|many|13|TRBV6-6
TGTGCCAGCACCTCCTCTGGGGCCAACGTCCTGACTTTC
CASTSSGANVLTF
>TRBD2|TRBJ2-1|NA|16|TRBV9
TGTGCCAGCAGCATAACGGGGGGGAGCTCCTACAATGAGCAGTTCTTC
CASSITGGSSYNEQFF
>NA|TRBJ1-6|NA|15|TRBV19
TGTGCCAGTAGTATTCGGGGGGCTGGTAATTCACCCCTCCACTTT
CASSIRGAGNSPLHF
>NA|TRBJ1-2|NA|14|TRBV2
TGTGCCAGCCGCTTTAGTGCAGGCGACTATGGCTACACCTTC
CASRFSAGDYGYTF
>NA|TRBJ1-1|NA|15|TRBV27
TGTGCCAGCAGGCTACAGGGAGTGGGCGAGACTGAAGCTTTCTTT
CASRLQGVGETEAFF
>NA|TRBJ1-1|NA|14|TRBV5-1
TGCGCCAGCAGCTTGGGAGCAGGGGACACTGAAGCTTTCTTT
CASSLGAGDTEAFF
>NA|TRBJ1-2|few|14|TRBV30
TGTGCCTGGAATTTTATGGGCCAGGGCTATGGCTACACCTTC
CAWNFMGQGYGYTF
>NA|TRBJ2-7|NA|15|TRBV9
TGTGCCAGCAGCGCCGTCGGGGACTCCTTATACGAGCAGTACTTC
CASSAVGDSLYEQYF
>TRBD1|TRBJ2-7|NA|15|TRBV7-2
TGTGCCAGCAGGATGGGACAGGTCGGAGGTTACGAGCAGTACTTC
CASRMGQVGGYEQYF
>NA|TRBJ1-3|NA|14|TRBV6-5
TGTGCCAGCAGTGATGGGGCCTCTGGAAACACCATATATTTT
CASSDGASGNTIYF
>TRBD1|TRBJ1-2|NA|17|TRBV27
TGTGCCAGCAGTTTAACGGCTAGGAGGGACAGCTACTATGGCTACACCTTC
CASSLTARRDSYYGYTF
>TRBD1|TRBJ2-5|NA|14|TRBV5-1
TGCGCCAGCAGCTTAGGACAGGGGCAAGAGACCCAGTACTTC
CASSLGQGQETQYF
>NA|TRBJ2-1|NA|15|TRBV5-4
TGTGCCAGCCACTCTGGGGGGGCAGGCTCGGAGGAGCAGTTCTTC
CASHSGGAGSEEQFF
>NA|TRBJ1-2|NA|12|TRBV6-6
TGTGCCAGCAGAACTCACAGGGTTGGCTACACCTTC
CASRTHRVGYTF
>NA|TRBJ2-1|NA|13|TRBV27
TGTGCCAGCAGTTTAGCGAGGGACAATGAGCAGTTCTTC
CASSLARDNEQFF
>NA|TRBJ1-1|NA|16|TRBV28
TGTGCCAGCAGTTTAGGGAGCAGGCTCTCCGGGACTGAAGCTTTCTTT
CASSLGSRLSGTEAFF
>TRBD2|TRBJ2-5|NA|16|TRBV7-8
TGTGCCAGCAGCACGCTAGCGGGGGTGACACAAGAGACCCAGTACTTC
CASSTLAGVTQETQYF
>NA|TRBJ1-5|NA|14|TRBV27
TGTGCCAGCAGTTTAATGGGCCTTAATCAGCCCCAGCATTTT
CASSLMGLNQPQHF
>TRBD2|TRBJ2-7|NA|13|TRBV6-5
TGTGCCAGCAGTGAGCGGGGGGTCAGGGAGCAGTACTTC
CASSERGVREQYF
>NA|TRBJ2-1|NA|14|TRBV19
TGTGCCAGTAGTATAACGAGCTCCTACAATGAGCAGTTCTTC
CASSITSSYNEQFF
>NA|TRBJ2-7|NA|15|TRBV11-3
TGTGCCAGCAGCTTAGGGCGGCGGAACTACTACGAGCAGTACTTC
CASSLGRRNYYEQYF
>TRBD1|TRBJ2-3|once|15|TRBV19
TGTGCCAGTAGTATCGGACAGGGCAGGGCAGATACGCAGTATTTT
CASSIGQGRADTQYF
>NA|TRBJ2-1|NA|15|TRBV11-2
TGTGCCAGCAGCTTAGCTTTCCTAGCCTACAATGAGCAGTTCTTC
CASSLAFLAYNEQFF
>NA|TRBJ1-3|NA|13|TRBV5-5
TGTGCCAGCAGCCCCCGGGGTGGAAACACCATATATTTT
CASSPRGGNTIYF
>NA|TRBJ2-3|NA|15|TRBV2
TGTGCCAGCGCCCTAACGGGACAAGGCACAGATACGCAGTATTTT
CASALTGQGTDTQYF
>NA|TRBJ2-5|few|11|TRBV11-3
TGTGCCAGCAGCCCCGGAGAAGCGCGGTACTTC
CASSPGEARYF
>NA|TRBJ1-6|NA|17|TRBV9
TGTGCCAGCAGCCGCAAGGCGGAGAGCTCCTATAATTCACCCCTCCACTTT
CASSRKAESSYNSPLHF
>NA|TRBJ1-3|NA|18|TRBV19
TGTGCCAGTAGCACTCTCCCCGCCGGGGGGGGTACTGGAAACACCATATATTTT
CASSTLPAGGGTGNTIYF
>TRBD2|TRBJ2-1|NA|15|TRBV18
TGTGCCAGCTCAGAGATAGCGGGATCCTACAATGAGCAGTTCTTC
CASSEIAGSYNEQFF
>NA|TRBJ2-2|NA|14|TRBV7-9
TGTGCCAGCATCCGGAGGGGGCGGGGTGGGGAGCTGTTTTTT
CASIRRGRGGELFF